This entry features one T cell receptor beta chain sequence. This sample is part of a study of T cells in Graves' hyperthyroidism and ophthalmopathy. Lactation, pregnancy, other autoimmune disease or uncontrolled infection excluded patients. Amplification yielded TCR beta CDR3 regions, with RNA transcripts as the source. HTBI primers were employed in a first-round RT-PCR of the TCR CDR3. One entry per CDR3 protein results from TCRdb running MiXCR on the multiplex PCR reads. The repertoire holds 550,000 to 700,000 distinct CDR3 sequences, with just over 45% as singletons. V was pared by 7 bases and J by 3 bases, with 12 bases of the junction left unmatched. There are 16 residues in the CDR3. Germline V gene data show CDR1 as MNHEY and CDR2 as SVGEGT.

The sequencing sample was made of peripheral blood or thyroid tissue (not recorded which). The origin of this receptor is an adult woman with Graves' disease, either hyperthyroidism or ophthalmopathy (not recorded which). The rearrangement joins TRBV6-2 or TRBV6-3 to TRBJ1-5; TRBD1 aligns across 7 bases. Here the CDR3 reads CASTERVGGINQPQHF. The CDR3 region has the DNA TGTGCCAGCACCGAAAGGGTAGGGGGCATCAATCAGCCCCAGCATTTT.